The source of this T cell receptor (beta chain) is a study of radiotherapy plus CTLA-4 blockade in lung cancer. Study as a whole: Objective responses were observed in approximately 17% of patients, and disease control was achieved by approximately 30%. Study conclusions and caveats: Best predicting response, reportedly, were early blood T cell clone dynamics, with interferon-beta. After radiotherapy and ipilimumab, tumor-derived clones expanded in peripheral blood.

Profiled with immunoSEQ multiplex PCR; TCRdb holds only in-frame clones, not every one. The profile shows 52,000 or so clones, roughly three quarters of them singletons. Worth noting for this clone: The antigen remains undetermined.

The CDR3 loop spans 13 amino acids. Germline CDR1 reads MNHEY; CDR2 reads SVGAGI. Trimming pared 7 bases from V and 5 bases from J, leaving 14 bases between. Participants had chemo-refractory metastatic non-small-cell lung cancer and were treated with focal radiation plus ipilimumab CTLA-4 blockade. This sequence was found in a human donor with non-small cell lung cancer who had a partial response to radiotherapy plus ipilimumab. The sequences come from peripheral blood, collected from a patient treated with radiotherapy plus ipilimumab. The chain is built from TRBV6-5 and TRBJ2-5, with D possibly TRBD2 on 5 matching bases. For the CDR3, the DNA is TGTGCCAGCACCGTTTCGGGGTTGGAGACCCAGTACTTC. Translating gives CASTVSGLETQYF.